A single sample gave rise to the 17 T cell receptor beta chains below, sequenced in a study of blood T cell repertoires in COVID-19. Some clones are missing from TCRdb's copy, which holds only in-frame ones; the method was immunoSEQ multiplex PCR. The sample holds fewer than 450,000 clones, about 90% seen once. The sequenced material came from PBMCs or T cells enriched from blood (not recorded which). Receptors originate from a woman aged 25 to 39 who had recovered from COVID-19.

The V call is TRBV28, the J call TRBJ2-2; 7 bases align to TRBD1. The CDR3 runs to 16 residues. Trimming cost V 0 bases and J 1 base; bases outside gene matches: 2. Germline CDR1 and CDR2: MDHEN and SYDVKM. The CDR3 spells CASSLWGTENTGELFF. The CDR3 DNA follows: TGTGCCAGCAGTTTATGGGGGACAGAGAACACCGGGGAGCTGTTTTTT.

V is TRBV4-3 and J is TRBJ1-4; 7 bases line up with TRBD1. Germline CDR1 is LGHNA and CDR2 is YSLEER. The CDR3 is 15 residues long. V trimming: 4 bases; J trimming: 5 bases; junction bases outside the gene matches: 7. CDR3: CASSRNQGVNEKLFF. CDR3 bases: TGCGCCAGCAGCCGAAATCAGGGGGTGAATGAAAAACTGTTTTTT.

In this sample, this clone turned up once. The chain employs TRBV30 and TRBJ2-7; perhaps TRBD2 as D (7 bases). This CDR3 has 15 residues. V was trimmed by 5 bases and J by 0 bases, leaving 17 bases between them. Per the germline V gene, CDR1 is GTSNPN and CDR2 is SVGIG (reference sequence). The CDR3 loop reads CAWVAGARSSYEQYF. As DNA, the CDR3 is TGTGCCTGGGTCGCGGGGGCCAGAAGCTCCTACGAGCAGTACTTC.

V is TRBV5-4 and J is TRBJ2-1, with 8 bases aligning to TRBD2. The trim removed 4 bases at V and 8 bases at J, leaving 14 bases unmatched. CDR1 and CDR2 (germline): SGHNT, YYREEE (reference sequence). The CDR3 is made up of 16 amino acids. In DNA form, the CDR3 reads TGTGCCAGCAGCCCGGGGGGCGGGGGGCCGAACTATGAGCAGTTCTTC. This translates into CASSPGGGGPNYEQFF.

For the CDR3, the DNA is TGCAGCGTTGCCTCAGGGGGCTCGGGCACTGAAGCTTTCTTT. Translation gives CSVASGGSGTEAFF. The V call is TRBV29-1, the J call TRBJ1-1, with TRBD1 matching over 8 bases. The CDR3 consists of 14 residues. V gave up 4 bases and J gave up 4 bases; unmatched junction bases: 8. CDR1 is SQVTM and CDR2 is ANQGSEA in the germline V gene.

This clone was detected once. This chain joins TRBV11-2 and TRBJ2-1, with 8 bases aligning to TRBD1. The length of the CDR3 is 15 residues. V dropped 2 bases and J dropped 3; count of bases not matched to a gene: 3. Germline lookup yields CDR1 SGHAT and CDR2 FQNNGV. CDR3 coding DNA: TGTGCCAGCAGCTTACAGGGGGCCGTCTACAATGAGCAGTTCTTC. Amino acids: CASSLQGAVYNEQFF. Complete variable domain (other parts from reference TRBV11-2 and TRBJ2-1): EAGVAQSPRYKIIEKRQSVAFWCNPISGHATLYWYQQILGQGPKLLIQFQNNGVVDDSQLPKDRFSAERLKGVDSTLKIQPAKLEDSAVYLCASSLQGAVYNEQFFGPGTRLTVL.

CDR3 sequence reads: CASSPGLAQTQYF. The DNA of the CDR3 is TGCGCCAGCAGCCCGGGACTAGCGCAGACCCAGTACTTC. V gene TRBV5-1 combines with J gene TRBJ2-5, with 10 positions matching TRBD2. This CDR3 has 13 residues. The V segment lost 4 bases and the J segment 6 bases; nucleotides outside the gene matches: 3. Germline V CDR1 and CDR2: SGHRS, YFSETQ.

The V gene is TRBV19, the J gene TRBJ1-5; 8 nucleotides line up with TRBD1. This CDR3 has 15 residues. The ends lost 6 bases at V and 7 bases at J; junction bases unmatched: 11. CDR1 LNHDA and CDR2 SQIVND come from the germline V gene (reference sequence). CDR3 coding DNA: TGTGCCAGTAGCCGGGACAGGTATAGTCGACAGCCCCAGCATTTT. Translation: CASSRDRYSRQPQHF.

The chain employs TRBV5-4 and TRBJ2-7; a weak D match, TRBD1 (6 bases). The CDR3 runs to 15 residues. The germline gives CDR1 SGHNT, CDR2 YYREEE (reference sequence). Trimming removed 3 bases from V and 3 bases from J, with 16 bases in between. The CDR3, as DNA: TGTGCCAGCAGCTCGGCTAGAGACAGGAACTACGAGCAGTACTTC. As protein: CASSSARDRNYEQYF. Together with reference TRBV5-4 and TRBJ2-7, the CDR3 gives the full variable domain: ETGVTQSPTHLIKTRGQQVTLRCSSQSGHNTVSWYQQALGQGPQFIFQYYREEENGRGNFPPRFSGLQFPNYSSELNVNALELDDSALYLCASSSARDRNYEQYFGPGTRLTVT.

V usage is TRBV12-5 and J usage is TRBJ1-2; the match to TRBD1 covers 7 bases. Trimming took 6 bases from V and 2 from J; bases not matched to a gene: 6. The length of the CDR3 is 14 residues. Germline V gene data show CDR1 as LGHNT and CDR2 as FRNRAP. CDR3 in amino acids: CASGGTVSNYGYTF. CDR3 in DNA: TGTGCTAGTGGAGGGACAGTCTCCAACTATGGCTACACCTTC.

The V and J genes are TRBV28 and TRBJ2-5; 12 bases map to TRBD2. Germline CDR1 is MDHEN and CDR2 is SYDVKM. CDR3 length: 15 amino acids. V lost 8 bases to trimming and J lost 3 bases; unmatched junction nucleotides: 7. This chain's CDR3 is CASGSRLAGEETQYF. The CDR3 nucleotides are TGTGCCAGCGGAAGCCGACTAGCGGGGGAAGAGACCCAGTACTTC.

This clone was seen a few times. V and J are TRBV6-2 or TRBV6-3 and TRBJ1-2; D gene unclear. Germline lookup yields CDR1 MNHEY and CDR2 SVGEGT. The CDR3 spans 16 residues. The V gene lost 2 bases and the J gene lost 2 bases, with 15 bases spanning the gap. The DNA for the CDR3 is TGTGCCAGCAGTTACGGATTTCGGGAACAGAACTATGGCTACACCTTC. Protein product: CASSYGFREQNYGYTF.

The genes are TRBV30 and TRBJ1-4; TRBD1 agrees at 10 bases. The CDR3 sequence is 16 residues long. The germline CDR1 and CDR2 sequences are GTSNPN and SVGIG (reference sequence). Trimming cost V 1 base and J 4 bases; bases outside gene matches: 6. CDR3 sequence reads: CAWSGGQGIDNEKLFF. The CDR3 DNA reads as TGTGCCTGGAGTGGGGGACAGGGGATCGATAATGAAAAACTGTTTTTT.

This clone appeared a few times. The chain combines TRBV28 with TRBJ1-2; D is undetermined. CDR1 is MDHEN, CDR2 SYDVKM, per germline. CDR3 length: 15 residues. V dropped 8 bases and J dropped 4 bases, with 20 bases sitting between them. The CDR3: CASRIPTGGSYGYTF. CDR3 in DNA: TGTGCCAGCCGCATTCCCACGGGAGGAAGCTATGGCTACACCTTC.

The rearrangement uses TRBV2 and TRBJ2-7, with D tentatively TRBD2 (5 bases). Between the trimmed V and J ends, which lost 2 bases and 1 base, there was a span of 6 bases. Germline-derived CDR1 and CDR2 are SNHLY and FYNNEI. This CDR3 spans 13 amino acids. The CDR3 sequence: CASSEPGSYEQYF. In DNA, the CDR3 is TGTGCCAGCAGTGAACCGGGATCCTACGAGCAGTACTTC. Using reference TRBV2 and TRBJ2-7 for the parts outside the CDR3, the full variable domain is EPEVTQTPSHQVTQMGQEVILRCVPISNHLYFYWYRQILGQKVEFLVSFYNNEISEKSEIFDDQFSVERPDGSNFTLKIRSTKLEDSAMYFCASSEPGSYEQYFGPGTRLTVT.

CDR3 sequence reads: CASSQGQGGAYEQYF. The CDR3 DNA reads TGTGCCAGCAGCCAGGGACAGGGAGGGGCCTACGAGCAGTACTTC. V and J are TRBV3-1 (or the pseudogene TRBV3-2) and TRBJ2-7; 9 nucleotides match TRBD1. The CDR3 is 15 amino acids. Germline assignment: CDR1 LGHDT and CDR2 YNNKEL (reference sequence). V was pared by 3 bases and J by 2 bases, with 5 bases of the junction left unmatched.

The chain recombines TRBV7-9 with TRBJ1-4; D call uncertain. The ends were cut back, 5 bases at V and 8 bases at J, with 21 bases in the middle. The CDR3 spans 16 residues. Germline CDR1 reads SEHNR; CDR2 reads FQNEAQ (reference sequence). CDR3 protein: CASSLGKLREEEKLFF. The CDR3 DNA sequence: TGTGCCAGCAGCCTCGGGAAGCTTCGGGAGGAAGAAAAACTGTTTTTT.